What follows are 32 T cell receptor beta chains derived from one specimen sequenced in a study of cytomegalovirus exposure and HLA in healthy donors. Libraries were prepared by immunoSEQ multiplex PCR; TCRdb keeps only in-frame clonotypes and omits some of them. The sample yields about 120,000 clones, approximately 81% seen once. The specimen sequenced was PBMCs. The receptors here all came from a young woman in good health and CMV-seronegative.

The chain is built from TRBV7-9 and TRBJ2-3, with D maybe TRBD2 (5 bases). V was clipped by 5 bases and J by 7 bases, with 19 bases between them. This CDR3 is 15 amino acids long. The germline CDR1 and CDR2 sequences are SEHNR and FQNEAQ (reference sequence). The CDR3 here is CASSPPPRIGNTQYF. CDR3 DNA: TGTGCCAGCAGCCCACCCCCCAGAATCGGGAATACGCAGTATTTT.

The chain is built from TRBV4-1 and TRBJ2-2, with 10 positions matching TRBD1. Looked up from germline, CDR1 is MGHRA and CDR2 is YSYEKL. This CDR3 is built from 15 residues. With V trimmed by 3 bases and J by 4 bases, 2 bases remained unmatched. The CDR3 DNA follows: TGCGCCAGCAGCCAGGGACAGGGGCTCACCGGGGAGCTGTTTTTT. Translated, it gives CASSQGQGLTGELFF.

The chain recombines TRBV7-2 with TRBJ1-6, with 7 bases identical to TRBD1. The CDR3 spans 15 residues. The V and J ends lost 5 bases and 8 bases, in that order; junction bases with no gene match: 9. Germline V gives CDR1 SGHTA, CDR2 FQGNSA. The CDR3 loop reads CASSHSQGRHSPLHF. As DNA, the CDR3 is TGTGCCAGCAGCCATTCACAGGGGAGGCATTCACCCCTCCACTTT.

This chain uses TRBV12-5 with TRBJ2-2; possibly TRBD2 for D (5 bases). This CDR3 has 15 residues. In germline, CDR1 is LGHNT, CDR2 FRNRAP. Between the trimmed V and J ends, which lost 1 base and 0 bases, there was a span of 6 bases. The CDR3 coding sequence is TGTGCTAGTGGTTTGGGGCGGGCGAACACCGGGGAGCTGTTTTTT. Encoded protein: CASGLGRANTGELFF.

The chain links TRBV5-5 to TRBJ2-3; 9 nucleotides agree with TRBD2. The V gene's germline CDR1 is SGHKS and CDR2 YYEKEE (reference sequence). The CDR3 is 15 residues long. Trimming removed 1 base from V and 5 bases from J; junction bases left unmatched: 5. This chain's CDR3 is CASSLLLAGRDTQYF. The CDR3 DNA is TGTGCCAGCAGCTTGTTGCTAGCGGGAAGAGATACGCAGTATTTT.

The chain is built from TRBV7-2 and TRBJ1-1; D not certain. V lost 5 bases to trimming and J lost 8 bases, with 15 bases between them. Germline values: CDR1 SGHTA, CDR2 FQGNSA. This CDR3 has 13 residues. The CDR3 coding sequence is TGTGCCAGCAGCCCGCGGCCCCTTGGGGAAGCTTTCTTT. Translating it yields CASSPRPLGEAFF.

This clone has just a few counts. The J gene is TRBJ1-2, the V gene TRBV5-4; 7 bases are shared with TRBD1. Germline lookup yields CDR1 SGHNT and CDR2 YYREEE (reference sequence). CDR3 length: 13 amino acids. V lost 5 bases to trimming and J lost 8 bases; unmatched junction nucleotides: 9. For the CDR3, the DNA is TGTGCCAGCAGTTCCGACAGGGCGGGAGGCTACACCTTC. Translating it yields CASSSDRAGGYTF.

The chain employs TRBV6-6 and TRBJ2-3, with D perhaps TRBD1 (5 bases). Looked up from germline, CDR1 is MNHNY and CDR2 is SVGAGI (reference sequence). V was clipped by 7 bases and J by 2 bases, with 13 bases between them. This CDR3 comprises 14 residues. CDR3 DNA sequence: TGTGCCAGCATTAAGGGGCCCTCCACAGATACGCAGTATTTT. The encoded protein is CASIKGPSTDTQYF.

The V gene is TRBV11-3, the J gene TRBJ2-2, with 7 nucleotides matching TRBD2. J gave up 0 bases and V 7 bases, and 8 bases lay outside the gene matches. The CDR3 extends over 16 amino acids. The V gene's germline CDR1 is SGHNT and CDR2 YENEEA. This chain's CDR3 is CASTKGSGANTGELFF. The CDR3, as DNA: TGTGCCAGCACCAAAGGGAGCGGGGCGAACACCGGGGAGCTGTTTTTT.

The sample holds one count of this clone. The rearrangement uses TRBV6-5 and TRBJ2-5, with 12 bases that match TRBD2. The V and J ends lost 3 bases and 1 base, in that order; junction bases with no gene match: 3. This CDR3 spans 16 amino acids. Germline assignment: CDR1 MNHEY and CDR2 SVGAGI. The CDR3 region has the DNA TGTGCCAGCAGTTATGGACTAGCGGGGCCCCAAGAGACCCAGTACTTC. Protein sequence: CASSYGLAGPQETQYF.

This rearrangement joins TRBV5-4 to TRBJ2-5; 8 positions agree with TRBD1. Per germline, CDR1 SGHNT and CDR2 YYREEE (reference sequence). Losses at the gene ends were 2 bases for V and 2 bases for J; bases not matched to a gene: 8. This CDR3 has 16 residues. CDR3 in amino acids: CASSFRTGIMQETQYF. Written as DNA, the CDR3 is TGTGCCAGCAGCTTCCGGACAGGGATAATGCAAGAGACCCAGTACTTC.

V usage is TRBV5-1 and J usage is TRBJ2-3; D may be TRBD1 (5 bases). The CDR3 runs 15 residues. The ends were cut back, 1 base at V and 0 bases at J, with 9 bases in the middle. The germline V gene encodes CDR1 SGHRS and CDR2 YFSETQ. This CDR3 is CASSLIGVSTDTQYF. The CDR3 DNA reads as TGCGCCAGCAGCTTGATAGGGGTTAGCACAGATACGCAGTATTTT.

This chain links TRBV5-5 with TRBJ1-2; D might be TRBD1 (6 bases). Germline V gives CDR1 SGHKS, CDR2 YYEKEE (reference sequence). V gave up 4 bases and J gave up 5 bases, with 15 bases separating them. This CDR3 has 14 amino acids. This chain's CDR3 is CASSIQDRGYGYTF. CDR3 in DNA: TGTGCCAGCAGCATCCAGGACAGAGGGTATGGCTACACCTTC. Variable domain in full (rest from reference TRBV5-5 and TRBJ1-2): DAGVTQSPTHLIKTRGQQVTLRCSPISGHKSVSWYQQVLGQGPQFIFQYYEKEERGRGNFPDRFSARQFPNYSSELNVNALLLGDSALYLCASSIQDRGYGYTFGSGTRLTVV.

CDR3 in DNA: TGTGCCAGCAGCTTTGGGGGCGGAGAGCAGTTCTTC. This sequence encodes CASSFGGGEQFF. The rearrangement joins TRBV11-3 to TRBJ2-1; tentatively, D is TRBD1 (6 bases). Trimming took off 3 bases at V and 10 bases at J, with 10 bases between the two ends. Germline CDR1 and CDR2: SGHNT and YENEEA. CDR3 length: 12 amino acids. The entire variable domain, with the rest obtained from reference TRBV11-3 and TRBJ2-1, is as follows: EAGVVQSPRYKIIEKKQPVAFWCNPISGHNTLYWYLQNLGQGPELLIRYENEEAVDDSQLPKDRFSAERLKGVDSTLKIQPAELGDSAVYLCASSFGGGEQFFGPGTRLTVL.

This chain connects TRBV5-6 to TRBJ2-1; possible D gene TRBD2, 6 bases. Per germline, CDR1 SGHDT and CDR2 YYEEEE. Trimming cost V 9 bases and J 0 bases, with 13 bases left between them. This CDR3 spans 14 amino acids. The CDR3 region is CATGLTSSYNEQFF. In DNA, the CDR3 is TGTGCCACGGGACTTACGAGCTCCTACAATGAGCAGTTCTTC. Supplemented by reference TRBV5-6 and TRBJ2-1, the full variable domain reads DAGVTQSPTHLIKTRGQQVTLRCSPKSGHDTVSWYQQALGQGPQFIFQYYEEEERQRGNFPDRFSGHQFPNYSSELNVNALLLGDSALYLCATGLTSSYNEQFFGPGTRLTVL.

CDR3 coding DNA: TGTGCCAGCAGTGAAAGACGGGGAGCTAACTATGGCTACACCTTC. Translated: CASSERRGANYGYTF. The chain links TRBV6-1 to TRBJ1-2; D is undetermined. CDR3 size: 15 residues. Per the germline V gene, CDR1 is MNHNS and CDR2 is SASEGT. Trimming took 2 bases from V and 0 from J, leaving 10 bases between them.

The chain couples TRBV18 to TRBJ1-4; 8 bases are a match to TRBD1. With 2 bases clipped from V and 12 bases from J, the junction kept 8 bases outside the gene matches. This CDR3 contains 14 residues. Per germline, CDR1 KGHSH and CDR2 LQKENI. The CDR3 protein is CASSPIGRGPELFF. CDR3 DNA: TGTGCCAGCTCACCAATCGGCAGGGGGCCAGAACTGTTTTTT.

V usage is TRBV2 and J usage is TRBJ2-3; 8 positions match TRBD1. CDR3 length: 14 amino acids. Looked up from germline, CDR1 is SNHLY and CDR2 is FYNNEI. The ends lost 8 bases at V and 8 bases at J; junction bases unmatched: 12. The chain's CDR3 is CASFPGQGRGTQYF. Here the CDR3 DNA reads TGTGCCAGCTTTCCCGGACAGGGAAGAGGTACGCAGTATTTT.

V gene TRBV7-2 combines with J gene TRBJ1-5, with 7 positions matching TRBD1. Germline trimming cut 5 bases from V and 7 bases from J; bases unmatched to any gene: 5. This CDR3 is 13 amino acids long. Germline V CDR1 and CDR2: SGHTA, FQGNSA. The CDR3 DNA reads TGTGCCAGCAGCCCTGACAGGGACCAGCCCCAGCATTTT. Translation: CASSPDRDQPQHF.

The chain recombines TRBV6-5 with TRBJ1-5, with D uncertain. Germline CDR1 MNHEY, CDR2 SVGAGI. Trimming left V 7 bases short and J 2 bases short, with 12 bases between. This CDR3 has 14 residues. The CDR3 DNA reads as TGTGCCAGCAAAAGGTGGGGAGGCAATCAGCCCCAGCATTTT. Translated, it gives CASKRWGGNQPQHF.

The CDR3 sequence is CASSNTSKETQYF. The CDR3 DNA follows: TGTGCCAGCAGCAACACATCGAAAGAGACCCAGTACTTC. The genes are TRBV7-3 and TRBJ2-5; no definite D call. The V end was cut by 5 bases, the J end by 3 bases, with 10 bases between. Germline assignment: CDR1 SGHTA and CDR2 FQGTGA. CDR3 length equals 13 residues. Together with reference TRBV7-3 and TRBJ2-5, the CDR3 gives the full variable domain: GAGVSQTPSNKVTEKGKYVELRCDPISGHTALYWYRQSLGQGPEFLIYFQGTGAADDSGLPNDRFFAVRPEGSVSTLKIQRTERGDSAVYLCASSNTSKETQYFGPGTRLLVL.

The chain has TRBV30 and TRBJ2-5; no clear D gene. Germline loops: CDR1 GTSNPN, CDR2 SVGIG (reference sequence). The CDR3 consists of 11 residues. The V end lost 5 bases, the J end lost 4 bases, and 8 bases lay between the germline ends. This CDR3 is CAWRVGETQYF. The CDR3 coding sequence is TGTGCCTGGCGAGTTGGAGAGACCCAGTACTTC.

The chain combines TRBV18 with TRBJ2-2; TRBD2 is a possible D gene (6 bases). Looked up from germline, CDR1 is KGHSH and CDR2 is LQKENI. The CDR3 consists of 16 residues. V lost 3 bases, J lost 2 bases, and 13 bases lay in between. Here the CDR3 reads CASSPGLNKNTGELFF. The CDR3 DNA reads TGTGCCAGCTCACCGGGACTGAATAAAAACACCGGGGAGCTGTTTTTT.

The chain couples TRBV5-1 to TRBJ2-5, with 11 bases matching TRBD2. The germline V gene has CDR1 SGHRS and CDR2 YFSETQ. CDR3 length: 16 residues. J was trimmed by 5 bases and V by 4 bases; bases with no gene match: 10. The CDR3 DNA reads as TGCGCCAGCAGCCTTAGACTAGCGGGGATCGGTGAGACCCAGTACTTC. Protein: CASSLRLAGIGETQYF. Based on the CDR3 plus reference TRBV5-1 and TRBJ2-5, the full variable domain is KAGVTQTPRYLIKTRGQQVTLSCSPISGHRSVSWYQQTPGQGLQFLFEYFSETQRNKGNFPGRFSGRQFSNSRSEMNVSTLELGDSALYLCASSLRLAGIGETQYFGPGTRLLVL.

The chain carries TRBV11-2 and TRBJ2-7; D call uncertain. This CDR3 has 14 amino acids. Germline loops: CDR1 SGHAT, CDR2 FQNNGV. V shed 1 base and J shed 0 bases, with 7 bases lying between them. Here the CDR3 reads CASSLGRFSYEQYF. In nucleotides, the CDR3 is TGTGCCAGCAGCTTAGGCAGATTCTCCTACGAGCAGTACTTC.

V usage is TRBV29-1 and J usage is TRBJ2-5; 9 positions match TRBD2. In germline, CDR1 is SQVTM, CDR2 ANQGSEA. V dropped 4 bases and J dropped 2; count of bases not matched to a gene: 5. CDR3 length: 14 amino acids. The CDR3, as DNA: TGCAGCGTTGCGGGGCTAGCGGGACAAGAGACCCAGTACTTC. Encoded protein: CSVAGLAGQETQYF.

V is TRBV7-6 and J is TRBJ1-5; D might be TRBD1 (5 bases). V was shortened by 5 bases and J by 1 base, with 9 bases between the two germline ends. The V gene's germline CDR1 is SGHVS and CDR2 FNYEAQ. This CDR3 spans 14 amino acids. CDR3 loop: CASSPGPSNQPQHF. DNA for the CDR3: TGTGCCAGCAGCCCAGGGCCCAGCAATCAGCCCCAGCATTTT. The entire variable domain, with the rest obtained from reference TRBV7-6 and TRBJ1-5, is as follows: GAGVSQSPRYKVTKRGQDVALRCDPISGHVSLYWYRQALGQGPEFLTYFNYEAQQDKSGLPNDRFSAERPEGSISTLTIQRTEQRDSAMYRCASSPGPSNQPQHFGDGTRLSIL.

This rearrangement joins TRBV6-5 to TRBJ1-6; possible D gene TRBD1, 5 bases. Germline V gene lookup returns CDR1 MNHEY and CDR2 SVGAGI. This CDR3 has 15 amino acids. V was pared by 6 bases and J by 9 bases, with 18 bases between. The CDR3 DNA reads TGTGCCAGCAGCCGGGACTCCCAAGCGTTTTCACCCCTCCACTTT. Translation: CASSRDSQAFSPLHF.

The chain recombines TRBV6-1 with TRBJ1-5, with D unresolved. The V end was cut by 0 bases, the J end by 0 bases, with 6 bases between. The V gene's germline CDR1 is MNHNS and CDR2 SASEGT. The CDR3 runs to 15 residues. The CDR3 DNA reads as TGTGCCAGCAGTGAAGCCCAGTATAGCAATCAGCCCCAGCATTTT. This codes for CASSEAQYSNQPQHF.

This chain links TRBV30 with TRBJ1-2; no reliable D call. Germline CDR1 reads GTSNPN; CDR2 reads SVGIG (reference sequence). The length of the CDR3 is 11 residues. Deletions cut 3 bases from V and 1 base from J, with 3 bases between. This CDR3 is CAWSLNYGYTF. The CDR3 DNA sequence: TGTGCCTGGAGCCTTAACTATGGCTACACCTTC.

The chain links TRBV30 to TRBJ2-7, with D perhaps TRBD1 (5 bases). V gave up 4 bases and J gave up 2 bases, with 9 bases separating them. CDR3 size: 12 residues. Germline CDR1 reads GTSNPN; CDR2 reads SVGIG (reference sequence). Written as DNA, the CDR3 is TGTGCCTGGACAACAGGTACCTACGAGCAGTACTTC. Translation gives CAWTTGTYEQYF.

This rearrangement joins TRBV27 to TRBJ1-2; 7 bases line up with TRBD1. Germline trimming cut 5 bases from V and 5 bases from J; bases unmatched to any gene: 14. The CDR3 runs to 16 residues. Germline values: CDR1 MNHEY, CDR2 SMNVEV (reference sequence). The CDR3 region has the DNA TGTGCCAGCAGTCCCGACGGACAGGCCGTTTTGTATGGCTACACCTTC. Its translation: CASSPDGQAVLYGYTF.